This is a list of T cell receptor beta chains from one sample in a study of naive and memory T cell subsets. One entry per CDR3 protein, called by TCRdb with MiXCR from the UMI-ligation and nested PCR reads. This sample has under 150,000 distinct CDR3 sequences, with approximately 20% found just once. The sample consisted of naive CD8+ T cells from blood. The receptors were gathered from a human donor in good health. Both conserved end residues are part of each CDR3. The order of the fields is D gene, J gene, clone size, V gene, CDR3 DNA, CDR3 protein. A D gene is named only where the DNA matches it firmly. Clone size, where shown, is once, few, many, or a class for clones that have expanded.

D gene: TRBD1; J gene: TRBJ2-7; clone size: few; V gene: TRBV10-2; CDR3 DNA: TGCGCCAGCAGCGGGGTAACAGGGGGTTACGAGCAGTACTTC; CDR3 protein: CASSGVTGGYEQYF
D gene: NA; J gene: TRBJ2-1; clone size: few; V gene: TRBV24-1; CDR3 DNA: TGTGCCACTTCCGGGAACTACAATGAGCAGTTCTTC; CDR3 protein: CATSGNYNEQFF
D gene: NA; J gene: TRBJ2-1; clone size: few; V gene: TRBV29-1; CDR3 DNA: TGCAGCGCCGAAAGTAGATTGGACAATGAGCAGTTCTTC; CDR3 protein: CSAESRLDNEQFF
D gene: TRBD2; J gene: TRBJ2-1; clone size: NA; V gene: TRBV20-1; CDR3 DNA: TGCAGTGCTGTTCGGACTAGCGGGAGACATGGTGAGCAGTTCTTC; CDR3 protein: CSAVRTSGRHGEQFF
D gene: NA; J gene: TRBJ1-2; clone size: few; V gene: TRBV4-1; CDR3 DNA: TGCGCCAGCAGCCAAGCCACTGCCTATGGCTACACCTTC; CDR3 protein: CASSQATAYGYTF
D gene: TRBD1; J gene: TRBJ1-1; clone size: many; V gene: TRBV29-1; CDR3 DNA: TGCAGCGTTCCAACAACAGGGGGGACTGAAGCTTTCTTT; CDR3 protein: CSVPTTGGTEAFF
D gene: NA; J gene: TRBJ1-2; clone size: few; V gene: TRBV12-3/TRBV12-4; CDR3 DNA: TGTGCCAGCAACCCCGGGGGGTTCGGCTACACCTTC; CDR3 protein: CASNPGGFGYTF
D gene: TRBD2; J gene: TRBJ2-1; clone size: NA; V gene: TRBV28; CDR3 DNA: TGTGCCAGCAGTTTATTGCTAGCGGGTTACAATGAGCAGTTCTTC; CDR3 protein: CASSLLLAGYNEQFF
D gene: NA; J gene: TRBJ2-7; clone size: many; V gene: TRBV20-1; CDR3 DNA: TGCAGTGCCCGACCCGGGACGAGCTACGAGCAGTACTTC; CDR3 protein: CSARPGTSYEQYF
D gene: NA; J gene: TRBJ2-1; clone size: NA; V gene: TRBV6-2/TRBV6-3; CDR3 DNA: TGTGCCAGCAGTTATTGGGTAGCGGACCACAATGAGCAGTTCTTC; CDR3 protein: CASSYWVADHNEQFF
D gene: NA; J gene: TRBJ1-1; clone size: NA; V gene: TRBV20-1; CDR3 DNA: TGCAGTGCATTAGGACCCCTTGACACTGAAGCTTTCTTT; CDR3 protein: CSALGPLDTEAFF
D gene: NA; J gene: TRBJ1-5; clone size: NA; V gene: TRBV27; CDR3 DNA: TGTGCCAGCAGTCACGGGGCAGATAATCAGCCCCAGCATTTT; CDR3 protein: CASSHGADNQPQHF
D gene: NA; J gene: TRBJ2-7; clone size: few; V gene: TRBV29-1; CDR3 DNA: TGCAGCGTTTCGGCAGGAAGGTACGAGCAGTACTTC; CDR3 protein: CSVSAGRYEQYF
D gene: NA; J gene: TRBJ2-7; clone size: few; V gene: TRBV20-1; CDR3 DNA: TGCAGTGCTAGGCGAGTAAGCTCCTACGAGCAGTACTTC; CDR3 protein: CSARRVSSYEQYF
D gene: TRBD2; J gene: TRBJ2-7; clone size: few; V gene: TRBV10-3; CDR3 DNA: TGTGCCATCAGTGATGGAACTAGCGGGAGAAAGGTGTACGAGCAGTACTTC; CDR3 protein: CAISDGTSGRKVYEQYF
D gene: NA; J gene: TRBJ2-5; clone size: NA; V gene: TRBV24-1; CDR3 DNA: TGTGCCACCAGTGATGGCCACCAAGAGACCCAGTACTTC; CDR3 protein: CATSDGHQETQYF
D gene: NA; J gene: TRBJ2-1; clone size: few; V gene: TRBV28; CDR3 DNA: TGTGCCAGCAGTTTACCCGGGGCGGCCTACAATGAGCAGTTCTTC; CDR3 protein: CASSLPGAAYNEQFF
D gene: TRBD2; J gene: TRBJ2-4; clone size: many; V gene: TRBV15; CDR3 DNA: TGTGCCACCAGCAGAGATTGGGGGTCAGCGGGGGGGAACATTCAGTACTTC; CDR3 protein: CATSRDWGSAGGNIQYF
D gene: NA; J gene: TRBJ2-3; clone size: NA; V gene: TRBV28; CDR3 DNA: TGTGCCAGCAGTCTTTCAGCAGAACTCACAGATACGCAGTATTTT; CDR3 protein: CASSLSAELTDTQYF
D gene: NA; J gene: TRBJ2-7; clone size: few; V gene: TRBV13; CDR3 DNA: TGTGCCAGCAGCTTAGAAGGCGGGAACCCCTCCGAGCAGTACTTC; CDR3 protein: CASSLEGGNPSEQYF
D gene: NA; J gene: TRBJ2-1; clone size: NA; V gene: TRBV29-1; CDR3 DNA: TGCAGCGTTGAAGATGCCCTGGGGAGCTCCTACAATGAGCAGTTCTTC; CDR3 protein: CSVEDALGSSYNEQFF
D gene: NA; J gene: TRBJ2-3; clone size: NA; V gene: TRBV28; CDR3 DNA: TGTGCCAGCAGTGGATGGGGCCAGGGCCCCTGCACAGATACGCAGTATTTT; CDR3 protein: CASSGWGQGPCTDTQYF
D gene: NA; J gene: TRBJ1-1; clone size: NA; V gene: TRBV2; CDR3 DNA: TGTGCCACCAACCCCCAAGGGTTAACTGAAGCTTTCTTT; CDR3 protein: CATNPQGLTEAFF
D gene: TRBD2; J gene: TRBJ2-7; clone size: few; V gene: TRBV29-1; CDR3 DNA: TGCAGCGTTGGACTAGCGGGAAGTTACGAGCAGTACTTC; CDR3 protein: CSVGLAGSYEQYF
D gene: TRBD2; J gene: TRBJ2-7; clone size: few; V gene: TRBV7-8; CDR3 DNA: TGTGCCAGCAGCTTAGGTAGGACTAGGGACTACGAGCAGTACTTC; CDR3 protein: CASSLGRTRDYEQYF
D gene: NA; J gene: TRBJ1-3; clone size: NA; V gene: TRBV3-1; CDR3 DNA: TGTGCCACCGCGACCGAAGGAAACACCATATATTTT; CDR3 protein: CATATEGNTIYF
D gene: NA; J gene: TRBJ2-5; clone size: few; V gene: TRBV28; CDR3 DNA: TGTGCCAGCAGTTCCGTCCTAGGGGAGTTGGAGAGCGAGACCCAGTACTTC; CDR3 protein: CASSSVLGELESETQYF
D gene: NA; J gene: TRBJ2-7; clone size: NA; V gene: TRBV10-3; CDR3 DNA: TGTGCCATCACCGGGACTGACACCTACGAGCAGTACTTC; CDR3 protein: CAITGTDTYEQYF
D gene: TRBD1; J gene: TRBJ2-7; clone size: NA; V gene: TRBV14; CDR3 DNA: TGTGCCAGCAGCGAGGACAGGTCCTACGAGCAGTACTTC; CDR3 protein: CASSEDRSYEQYF
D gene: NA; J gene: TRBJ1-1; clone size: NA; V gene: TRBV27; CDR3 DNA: TGTGCCAGCAGTCCTATCCGAAGTCTAAAGGGGGAAGCTTTCTTT; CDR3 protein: CASSPIRSLKGEAFF
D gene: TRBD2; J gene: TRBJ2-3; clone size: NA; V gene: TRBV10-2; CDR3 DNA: TGCGCCAGCAGCGAAACGACTAGCCCGTTCACAGATACGCAGTATTTT; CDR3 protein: CASSETTSPFTDTQYF
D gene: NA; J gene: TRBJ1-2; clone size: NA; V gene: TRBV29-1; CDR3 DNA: TGCAGCGTTCCCACCTTACTCGGGGATGGCTACACCTTC; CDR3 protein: CSVPTLLGDGYTF
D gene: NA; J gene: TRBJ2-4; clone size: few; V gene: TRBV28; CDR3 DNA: TGTGCCAGCAGTTACAGAGAGTCCAGTCTGGACATTCAGTACTTC; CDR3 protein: CASSYRESSLDIQYF
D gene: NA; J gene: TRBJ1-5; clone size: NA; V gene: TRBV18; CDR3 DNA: TGTGCCAGCTCACCAGAGGGGCGGTATAGCAATCAGCCCCAGCATTTT; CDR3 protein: CASSPEGRYSNQPQHF
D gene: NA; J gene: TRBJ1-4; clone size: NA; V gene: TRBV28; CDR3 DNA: TGTGCCAGCAGTTTACCCGAGTCTAATGAAAAACTGTTTTTT; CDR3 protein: CASSLPESNEKLFF
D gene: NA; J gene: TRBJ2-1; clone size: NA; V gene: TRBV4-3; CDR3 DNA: TGCGCCAGCAGCCAACAGATCGGTAGCGAGCAGTTCTTC; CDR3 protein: CASSQQIGSEQFF
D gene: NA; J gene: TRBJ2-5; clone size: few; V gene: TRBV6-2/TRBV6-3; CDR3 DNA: TGTGCCAGCAGTGACCGAACCGGGCCCGGGGAGACCCAGTACTTC; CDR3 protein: CASSDRTGPGETQYF
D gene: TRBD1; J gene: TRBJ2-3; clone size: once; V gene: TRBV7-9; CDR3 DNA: TGTGCCAGCAGCTCCGGGACAGGGTGGAGAGATACGCAGTATTTT; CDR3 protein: CASSSGTGWRDTQYF
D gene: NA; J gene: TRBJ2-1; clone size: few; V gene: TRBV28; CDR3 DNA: TGTGCCAGCAGTTTATTCGGAGGAGATTACAATGAGCAGTTCTTC; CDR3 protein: CASSLFGGDYNEQFF
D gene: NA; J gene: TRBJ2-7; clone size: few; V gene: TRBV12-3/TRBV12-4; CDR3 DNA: TGTGCCAGTTCCGGACTGACCCACTACGAGCAGTACTTC; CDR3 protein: CASSGLTHYEQYF
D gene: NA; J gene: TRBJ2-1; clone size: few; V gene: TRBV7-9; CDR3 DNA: TGTGCCAGCAGCTTAGCGAAGGTCGGGACTGGGACCTACAATGAGCAGTTCTTC; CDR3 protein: CASSLAKVGTGTYNEQFF
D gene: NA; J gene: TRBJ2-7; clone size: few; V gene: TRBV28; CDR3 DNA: TGTGCCAGCAGTCCAAGGGGGGGGAGTGGCCACGAGCAGTACTTC; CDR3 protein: CASSPRGGSGHEQYF
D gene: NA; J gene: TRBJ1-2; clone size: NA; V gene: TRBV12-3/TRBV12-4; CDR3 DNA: TGTGCCAGCAGTCCTCGAGGGGATCCTAACTATGGCTACACCTTC; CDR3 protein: CASSPRGDPNYGYTF
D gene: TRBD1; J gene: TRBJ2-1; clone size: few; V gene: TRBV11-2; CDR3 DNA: TGTGCCAGCAGCCCTGGGACAGGGGAGCAGTTCTTC; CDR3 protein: CASSPGTGEQFF
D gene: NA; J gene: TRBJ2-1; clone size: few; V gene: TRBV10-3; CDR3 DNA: TGTGCCATCAGACCCGACAGTTACAATGAGCAGTTCTTC; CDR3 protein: CAIRPDSYNEQFF
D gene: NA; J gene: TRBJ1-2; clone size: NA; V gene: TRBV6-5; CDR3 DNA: TGTGCCAGCACTATCAAGGGGGGGCGCCCTGGCTATGGCTACACCTTC; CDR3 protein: CASTIKGGRPGYGYTF
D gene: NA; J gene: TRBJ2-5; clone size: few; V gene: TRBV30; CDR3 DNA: TGTGCCTGGAGTGAAGGAGCCGGGCTGGGGGAGACCCAGTACTTC; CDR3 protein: CAWSEGAGLGETQYF
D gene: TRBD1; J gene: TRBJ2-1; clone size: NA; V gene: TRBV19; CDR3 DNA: TGTGCCAGTAACATACAGGGGGCCATTGAGCAGTTCTTC; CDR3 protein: CASNIQGAIEQFF
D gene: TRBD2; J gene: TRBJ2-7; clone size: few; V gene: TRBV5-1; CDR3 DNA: TGCGCCAGCACAGTCTCTAGCGGCTCCTACGAGCAGTACTTC; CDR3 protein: CASTVSSGSYEQYF
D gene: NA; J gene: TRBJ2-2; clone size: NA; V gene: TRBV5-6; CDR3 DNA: TGTGCCAGCAGCTTAGGCAGGCGGGAGCTGTTTTTT; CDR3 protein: CASSLGRRELFF
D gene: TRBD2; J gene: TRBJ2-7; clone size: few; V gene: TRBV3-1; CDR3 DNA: TGTGCCAGCAGCCAAGATTCGCTAGCGGGAGCTTACGAGCAGTACTTC; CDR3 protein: CASSQDSLAGAYEQYF
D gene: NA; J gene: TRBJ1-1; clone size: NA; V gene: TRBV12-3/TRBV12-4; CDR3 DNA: TGTGCCAGCAGTGCGGACAGACCTGAAGCTTTCTTT; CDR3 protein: CASSADRPEAFF
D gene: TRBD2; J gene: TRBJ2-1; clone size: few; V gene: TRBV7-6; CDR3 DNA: TGTGCCAGCAGAGGACTAGCGGCCGACAATGAGCAGTTCTTC; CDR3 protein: CASRGLAADNEQFF
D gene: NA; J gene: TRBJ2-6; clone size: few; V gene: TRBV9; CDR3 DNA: TGTGCCAGCTCCGGGAACCCCTCTGGGGCCAACGTCCTGACTTTC; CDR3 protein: CASSGNPSGANVLTF
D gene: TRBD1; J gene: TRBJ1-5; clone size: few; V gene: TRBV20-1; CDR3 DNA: TGCAGTGCTAGACCTATGGACAGGGAGGGTCAGCCCCAGCATTTT; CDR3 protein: CSARPMDREGQPQHF